What follows is one T cell receptor (beta chain) and its context. Its antigen specificity is not known. The data derive from a study of CXCR3-negative and CXCR3-positive naive CD8 T cells (dated by TCRdb to between 2017 and 2020). Context from the whole study: About 150 million TRB reads were obtained in total, roughly 1.5 +/- 0.3 million reads per library. TRBV-TRBJ cluster analysis included naive subsets from a handful of donors and memory cells from 3 donors. Diversity and physicochemical repertoire analyses covered some eleven donors pooled from two independent experiments.

For CDR1 and CDR2, the germline V gene lists MDHEN and SYDVKM. Measured from the cysteine to the phenylalanine, the CDR3 is 17 residues long. There is no recorded DNA. For each CD8+ T cell subset, flow sorting was done in triplicate, and 300,000 or so cells per subset went directly into RLT lysis buffer. Naive CD8+ T cells were defined stringently as CD45RO-CCR7+CD27+CD95- to exclude memory contaminants. Peripheral blood mononuclear cells were isolated from buffy coats using standard density gradient centrifugation. Naive CXCR3-negative and CXCR3-positive CD8+ T cells were flow-sorted using a FACSAria III. Total RNA was extracted from sorted cells with an RNeasy Mini Kit. The paper's findings and limits, for the study overall: Because surface CD5, which has been linked to self-reactivity in mice, was comparable between naive subsets, TCR interaction strength was also inferred from TRB CDR3 physicochemical properties. Because CXCR3 expression was partially decreased after cryopreservation, freshly isolated PBMCs were used for most assays. Compared with CXCR3-negative naive cells, CXCR3-positive naive cells had TRB CDR3s with higher hydrophobicity (lower Kidera factor 4), lower energy, and higher strength and volume indices. Within the same donor, TRBV-TRBJ usage looked similar between naive CXCR3-negative and CXCR3-positive cells, but memory cells had distinct patterns. Both naive subsets had comparably high repertoire diversity, while memory CD8+ T cells had much lower repertoire diversity.

The run used a NextSeq 550. The Human TCR Profiling Kit (MiLaboratory) was used to make UMI-labeled 5' RACE TRB cDNA libraries. The full amount of extracted RNA was used for cDNA synthesis, and the full amount of resulting cDNA was used for PCR amplification. Libraries were prepared in parallel with an identical number of PCR cycles. As for the original processing: With a minimum of two reads required per UMI, MIGEC and MiXCR pulled out about 50,000 +/- 9,200 unique UMI-labeled TRB cDNA molecules from each library. Each library averaged about 37,000 +/- 9,700 functional in-frame TRB CDR3 nucleotide clonotypes without stop codons. After each sample was downsampled to 5000 UMI-labeled TRB molecules, VDJtools was used to calculate diversity metrics such as normalized Shannon-Wiener and Chao1. For the central five CDR3 residues, VDJtools calculated physicochemical properties weighted by clonotype size, namely interaction energy, strength, volume and Kidera factor 4. Reads reprocessed by TCRdb are summarized as one entry per CDR3 protein sequence, and DNA is absent. The V and J calls and clone size are TCRdb's, not the authors'. In this sample's table one finds some 150,000 distinct CDR3 sequences. 0.4% to 0.45% of the sample is held by the ten biggest clonotypes.

This clonotype was sampled from a human donor in good health. Some clones in this sample may be carry-over from other donors' samples. The sequencing input was naive CXCR3+ CD8+ T cells from blood. According to the study, the label for this sample's cell subset or site signals: CD45RO-CCR7+CD27+CD95- naive CD8+ T cells expressing CXCR3 (TNR3+). In this chain, TRBV28 is recombined with TRBJ2-3; lacking DNA, the TRBD2 call made by TCRdb goes unchecked. The CDR3 protein sequence reads: CASSYPGLAGGADTQYF.